This T cell receptor (beta chain) was retrieved from a study of blood T cell repertoires in COVID-19. Study summary: The samples span acute and convalescent COVID-19 from the United States, Italy and Spain. The analysed material was cDNA or gDNA that came from T cells, B-cell-depleted T cells, or PBMCs.

J was trimmed by 0 bases and V by 4 bases; bases with no gene match: 6. Germline CDR1 SNHLY, CDR2 FYNNEI. The CDR3 loop spans 16 amino acids. TCRdb keeps only in-frame clones here, not all; method: immunoSEQ multiplex PCR. The table includes 200,000 to 250,000 clones, about 84% detected once. The sample consisted of PBMCs or T cells enriched from blood (not recorded which). The chain recombines TRBV2 with TRBJ1-2, with 9 bases lining up with TRBD1. This clonotype originated in a man aged 55 to 70 who had recovered from COVID-19. The CDR3 nucleotides are TGTGCCAGCAGTGTTCGGGACAGGGCAGCTAACTATGGCTACACCTTC. Translating gives CASSVRDRAANYGYTF.